The 26 T cell receptor beta chains listed next were all sequenced from one sample in a study of T cell repertoires in cytomegalovirus infection. TCRdb called the reads again in MiXCR, with one record for every CDR3 protein. The sample lists approximately 500,000 distinct CDR3 sequences; 11% were seen once. Material: PBMCs. All receptors derive from a human donor in good health (CMV status not recorded). Some clones in this sample may be carry-over from other donors' samples.

This clonotype was found a few times. The chain recombines TRBV20-1 with TRBJ2-7, with D uncertain. The CDR3 length is 13 residues. Germline V lookup: CDR1 DFQATT, CDR2 SNEGSKA (reference sequence). Trimming cost V 3 bases and J 0 bases, with 9 bases left between them. This CDR3 reads CSASTSYSYEQYF. For the CDR3, the DNA is TGCAGTGCTAGTACCAGTTACTCCTACGAGCAGTACTTC.

The V and J genes are TRBV6-5 and TRBJ2-7; 7 nucleotides align to TRBD1. V gave up 5 bases and J gave up 6 bases; unmatched junction bases: 16. CDR3 length: 16 amino acids. CDR1 is MNHEY, CDR2 SVGAGI, per germline. The CDR3 DNA sequence: TGTGCCAGCAGTAAAAACTTGCTAGCTGGGACAGCCGAGCAGTACTTC. This translates into CASSKNLLAGTAEQYF.

This clonotype was seen ten or more times. The chain couples TRBV18 to TRBJ2-2; the match to TRBD1 covers 7 bases. Germline assignment: CDR1 KGHSH and CDR2 LQKENI. With V trimmed by 7 bases and J by 5 bases, 7 bases remained unmatched. The CDR3 extends over 14 amino acids. CDR3 sequence: CASWTGPGTGELFF. The CDR3 DNA sequence: TGTGCCAGCTGGACAGGACCGGGGACCGGGGAGCTGTTTTTT.

The sample holds many counts of this clonotype. The genes are TRBV7-3 and TRBJ1-1; maybe TRBD1 (6 bases). The CDR3 sequence is 15 residues long. CDR1 and CDR2 (germline): SGHTA, FQGTGA. Trimming pared 5 bases from V and 3 bases from J, leaving 16 bases between. CDR3 sequence: CASSPGQSWHTEAFF. The CDR3 coding sequence is TGTGCCAGCAGCCCCGGACAGTCTTGGCACACTGAAGCTTTCTTT.

This clonotype was counted at least ten times. This sequence joins TRBV19 and TRBJ2-3; D not resolved. V shed 4 bases and J shed 6 bases, with 8 bases lying between them. This CDR3 spans 12 amino acids. From germline, CDR1 is LNHDA and CDR2 SQIVND (reference sequence). CDR3: CASSRSWDTQYF. CDR3 bases: TGTGCCAGTAGTAGATCCTGGGATACGCAGTATTTT.

V and J are TRBV14 and TRBJ1-1; 7 bases match TRBD1. The CDR3 is 14 amino acids. The ends lost 2 bases at V and 11 bases at J; junction bases unmatched: 11. Germline loops: CDR1 SGHDN, CDR2 FVKESK. For the CDR3, the DNA is TGTGCCAGCAGCCAAAGGGGGCTGGGTCCCGGGGCTTTCTTT. It codes for CASSQRGLGPGAFF.

This clonotype was seen more than once but under ten times. The chain carries TRBV6-6 and TRBJ2-7; 10 bases fit TRBD2. The germline gives CDR1 MNHNY, CDR2 SVGAGI (reference sequence). With 7 bases clipped from V and 2 bases from J, the junction kept 2 bases outside the gene matches. The CDR3 consists of 13 residues. CDR3 sequence (DNA): TGTGCCAGCACACTAGCGGGGACCTACGAGCAGTACTTC. Amino acids: CASTLAGTYEQYF.

Points on this clonotype: This may be a read error: a much more frequent sequence differs by one nucleotide. This rearrangement joins TRBV5-4 to TRBJ2-2; perhaps TRBD2 as D (5 bases). The CDR3 extends over 14 amino acids. The germline gives CDR1 SGHNT, CDR2 YYREEE (reference sequence). CDR3 nucleotides: TGTGCCAGCAGTCCCGGATGGGCACCCGGGGTGCTGTTTTTT. Translated, it gives CASSPGWAPGVLFF.

Ten or more counts support this clonotype. CDR3 DNA sequence: TGTGCCAGCAGTCGTTTAGAAGTCGGCTACACCTTC. It yields the protein CASSRLEVGYTF. The chain links TRBV7-9 to TRBJ1-2; D ambiguous. CDR3 length: 12 amino acids. V was clipped by 6 bases and J by 8 bases, with 13 bases between them. Germline V gene sequence: CDR1 SEHNR, CDR2 FQNEAQ (reference sequence).

This clonotype was seen at least ten times. DNA for the CDR3: TGTGCCAGCAGCTTAAGTAGTGGGGGCTCTGGAAACACCATATATTTT. Its protein product is CASSLSSGGSGNTIYF. The chain uses TRBV7-2 and TRBJ1-3; a weak D match, TRBD1 (5 bases). The V end lost 2 bases, the J end lost 0 bases, and 11 bases lay between the germline ends. The CDR3 has 16 amino acids. The V gene's germline CDR1 is SGHTA and CDR2 FQGNSA.

This clonotype came up many times. The chain carries TRBV12-3 or TRBV12-4 and TRBJ1-3; D gene uncertain. With 2 bases removed from V and 0 bases from J, the gap between germline ends came to 5 bases. The CDR3 contains 14 residues. The CDR3 sequence is CASSLTPSGNTIYF. CDR3 nucleotides: TGTGCCAGCAGTTTAACCCCCTCTGGAAACACCATATATTTT.

The V call is TRBV12-3 or TRBV12-4, the J call TRBJ2-7; 9 bases map to TRBD2. V lost 6 bases, J lost 5 bases, and 8 bases stayed unmatched. CDR3 length: 14 amino acids. The CDR3 DNA follows: TGTGCCAGCAGACTTAGCGGGAGCGCCGACGAGCAGTACTTC. Encoded protein: CASRLSGSADEQYF.

The chain carries TRBV15 and TRBJ2-7; TRBD1 agrees at 7 bases. The trim removed 0 bases at V and 2 bases at J, leaving 7 bases unmatched. Germline V gene sequence: CDR1 LNHNV, CDR2 YYDKDF (reference sequence). This CDR3 has 16 residues. The CDR3, as DNA: TGTGCCACCAGCAGAGATCGAGGGACAGAGACCTACGAGCAGTACTTC. It codes for CATSRDRGTETYEQYF.

This clonotype was detected only a few times. This chain links TRBV18 with TRBJ1-1; 7 positions match TRBD1. The CDR3 runs to 14 residues. The germline V gene has CDR1 KGHSH and CDR2 LQKENI. V trimming: 2 bases; J trimming: 3 bases; junction bases outside the gene matches: 3. CDR3 loop: CASSPFGQDTEAFF. The CDR3 DNA reads as TGTGCCAGCTCACCATTCGGACAGGACACTGAAGCTTTCTTT.

The gene calls are TRBV10-2 and TRBJ2-3; 11 nucleotides align to TRBD2. There are 15 residues in the CDR3. Losses at the gene ends were 8 bases for V and 2 bases for J; bases not matched to a gene: 6. The germline V gene encodes CDR1 WSHSY and CDR2 SAAADI. The CDR3 DNA reads as TGCGCCAGCTCCGGGACTAGCGGCCTCACAGATACGCAGTATTTT. Its protein is CASSGTSGLTDTQYF.

This clonotype has ten or more counts. The rearrangement uses TRBV14 and TRBJ2-6, with 7 bases aligning to TRBD2. The V segment lost 4 bases and the J segment 0 bases; nucleotides outside the gene matches: 6. The germline V gene has CDR1 SGHDN and CDR2 FVKESK. The CDR3 totals 17 residues. The CDR3 region has the DNA TGTGCCAGCAGCCGGGGGGGACTCCGCTCTGGGGCCAACGTCCTGACTTTC. Its protein product is CASSRGGLRSGANVLTF.

The V call is TRBV7-9, the J call TRBJ1-2; D unclear. The V and J ends lost 0 bases and 0 bases respectively, with 11 bases between them. This CDR3 is built from 16 residues. CDR1 and CDR2 (germline): SEHNR, FQNEAQ (reference sequence). Written as DNA, the CDR3 is TGTGCCAGCAGCTTAGCCAGTTTAGAAGCTAACTATGGCTACACCTTC. Amino acids: CASSLASLEANYGYTF.

In this sample, this clonotype turned up many times. The rearrangement joins TRBV6-1 to TRBJ2-7; TRBD2 agrees at 7 bases. Germline trimming cut 7 bases from V and 3 bases from J; bases unmatched to any gene: 15. The CDR3 loop spans 16 amino acids. Germline loops: CDR1 MNHNS, CDR2 SASEGT. The CDR3 sequence is CASTTIRRAGLYEQYF. The CDR3 nucleotides are TGTGCCAGCACCACCATTAGGCGAGCGGGGCTCTACGAGCAGTACTTC.

This clonotype was recorded at least ten times. This chain uses TRBV27 with TRBJ2-2; 9 nucleotides line up with TRBD2. V lost 7 bases to trimming and J lost 4 bases; unmatched junction nucleotides: 16. The CDR3 covers 18 residues. Germline V gene sequence: CDR1 MNHEY, CDR2 SMNVEV (reference sequence). The CDR3 is CASMMGQGIAGVTGELFF. CDR3 in DNA: TGTGCCAGCATGATGGGGCAGGGTATAGCGGGAGTCACCGGGGAGCTGTTTTTT.

This clonotype was recorded at least ten times. The chain joins TRBV7-3 to TRBJ1-1, with D hard to call. Germline V gene sequence: CDR1 SGHTA, CDR2 FQGTGA. The CDR3 totals 14 residues. With 6 bases removed from V and 2 bases from J, the gap between germline ends came to 13 bases. The CDR3 nucleotides read TGTGCCAGCAGTAAGCGCGGTCCCAACACTGAAGCTTTCTTT. The encoded protein is CASSKRGPNTEAFF.

About this clonotype itself: This may be a read error, as it is one base from a much larger clone. V gene TRBV5-5 combines with J gene TRBJ2-1, with 15 nucleotides matching TRBD2. The germline V gene has CDR1 SGHKS and CDR2 YYEKEE (reference sequence). The CDR3 has 16 amino acids. The CDR3 bases are TGTGCCAGCAGCGCCGGACTAGCGGGAGGGCCCAATGAGCGGTTCTTC. Translation gives CASSAGLAGGPNERFF.

CDR3 amino acids: CASSRFATTSGKYNEQFF. The CDR3 DNA follows: TGTGCCAGCAGCCGATTCGCAACCACTAGCGGGAAGTACAATGAGCAGTTCTTC. The J gene is TRBJ2-1, the V gene TRBV5-6, with 10 bases matching TRBD2. The length of the CDR3 is 18 residues. Trimming cost V 4 bases and J 4 bases; bases outside gene matches: 14. The germline V gene has CDR1 SGHDT and CDR2 YYEEEE.

This clonotype was found many times. The rearrangement joins TRBV10-3 to TRBJ2-4; 8 bases line up with TRBD2. CDR1 and CDR2 (germline): ENHRY, SYGVKD. V shed 5 bases, J shed 6 bases, and the junction held 9 bases outside the gene matches. The CDR3 extends over 15 amino acids. For the CDR3, the DNA is TGTGCCATCAGTCCGGGGGGGGAGCTTGGAAACATTCAGTACTTC. Translation: CAISPGGELGNIQYF.

This clonotype was observed a handful of times. The V gene is TRBV28, the J gene TRBJ2-5, with 10 bases fitting TRBD2. V gave up 2 bases and J gave up 7 bases; unmatched junction bases: 10. The germline gives CDR1 MDHEN, CDR2 SYDVKM. The CDR3 covers 16 residues. CDR3 sequence: CASSLPRAGGPGTQYF. CDR3 sequence (DNA): TGTGCCAGCAGTTTACCCCGAGCGGGAGGGCCCGGGACCCAGTACTTC.

The table lists this clonotype with a few counts. V gene TRBV6-1 combines with J gene TRBJ1-5; D gene unclear. The V end lost 2 bases, the J end lost 1 base, and 6 bases lay between the germline ends. This CDR3 region has 14 residues. CDR1 is MNHNS, CDR2 SASEGT, per germline. In DNA, the CDR3 is TGTGCCAGCAGTGAAAGGTCCAGCAATCAGCCCCAGCATTTT. It is translated as CASSERSSNQPQHF.

The chain carries TRBV10-3 and TRBJ2-1; 10 bases agree with TRBD2. Germline V gene data show CDR1 as ENHRY and CDR2 as SYGVKD. This CDR3 contains 15 residues. J lost 6 bases, V lost 5 bases, and 7 bases had no gene match. This chain's CDR3 is CAISIAGGEGNEQFF. The DNA of the CDR3 is TGTGCCATCAGTATAGCGGGAGGTGAAGGCAATGAGCAGTTCTTC.